These 26 T cell receptor beta chains were sequenced from one sample in a study of Graves' ophthalmopathy and Graves' hyperthyroidism. Scientists amplified the TCR beta CDR3 regions from RNA transcripts. Second-round multiplex PCR followed a first-round RT-PCR using HTBI primers. TCRdb independently ran MiXCR on the multiplex PCR reads; one entry per CDR3 protein. The sample contains some 210,000 distinct CDR3 sequences, less than 30% of which appear only once. Sample: peripheral blood. The source of these receptors is a man in his fifties with Graves' ophthalmopathy.

This clonotype was observed many times. V and J are TRBV2 and TRBJ1-5; 9 positions agree with TRBD1. The CDR3 is made up of 14 amino acids. Germline CDR1 SNHLY, CDR2 FYNNEI. V shed 4 bases, J shed 7 bases, and the junction held 5 bases outside the gene matches. The chain's CDR3 is CASSVGQGGQPQHF. CDR3 nucleotides: TGTGCCAGCAGTGTGGGACAGGGAGGACAGCCCCAGCATTTT.

This clonotype was observed many times. The chain couples TRBV7-9 to TRBJ2-7; possible D gene TRBD2, 6 bases. CDR3 length equals 13 residues. The V gene's germline CDR1 is SEHNR and CDR2 FQNEAQ (reference sequence). Trimming cost V 6 bases and J 3 bases, with 12 bases left between them. The CDR3 region is CASSPAGSYEQYF. CDR3 coding DNA: TGTGCCAGCAGTCCGGCGGGGAGCTACGAGCAGTACTTC.

This clonotype was detected ten times or more. The CDR3 DNA follows: TGTGCCAGCAGCCCTCGGGACCGCTCCGTGGGGAATCAGCCCCAGCATTTT. It translates to CASSPRDRSVGNQPQHF. This chain joins TRBV28 and TRBJ1-5; D perhaps matches TRBD1 (5 bases). Germline CDR1 reads MDHEN; CDR2 reads SYDVKM. The V and J ends lost 6 bases and 4 bases respectively, with 22 bases between them. The length of the CDR3 is 17 residues.

This clonotype is a singleton in its sample. This sequence joins TRBV24-1 and TRBJ1-2; no definite D call. The germline gives CDR1 KGHDR, CDR2 SFDVKD. The CDR3 is 15 residues long. The V gene lost 5 bases and the J gene lost 0 bases, with 12 bases spanning the gap. CDR3 nucleotides: TGTGCCACCAGTGGTACAGAGGTTACTAACTATGGCTACACCTTC. Residues: CATSGTEVTNYGYTF.

This clonotype was counted ten times or more. This rearrangement joins TRBV30 to TRBJ1-5; no clear D gene. CDR3 length: 15 residues. V was pared by 2 bases and J by 2 bases, with 13 bases between. Per germline, CDR1 GTSNPN and CDR2 SVGIG (reference sequence). The CDR3 sequence: CAWSPLNGRNQPQHF. The CDR3 DNA reads as TGTGCCTGGAGTCCTCTTAATGGGCGCAATCAGCCCCAGCATTTT.

This clonotype was counted at least ten times. V is TRBV29-1 and J is TRBJ2-7; 10 nucleotides agree with TRBD2. The CDR3 consists of 14 residues. The germline CDR1 and CDR2 sequences are SQVTM and ANQGSEA. J gave up 0 bases and V 1 base, and 0 bases lay outside the gene matches. The CDR3 loop reads CSVEASGSSYEQYF. CDR3 nucleotide sequence: TGCAGCGTTGAAGCTAGCGGGAGCTCCTACGAGCAGTACTTC.

This chain links TRBV28 with TRBJ1-5; D ambiguous. CDR1 is MDHEN and CDR2 is SYDVKM in the germline V gene. This CDR3 region has 15 residues. V was pared by 2 bases and J by 0 bases, with 8 bases between. The CDR3 loop is CASSLISYSNQPQHF. Here the CDR3 DNA reads TGTGCCAGCAGTTTAATCTCCTATAGCAATCAGCCCCAGCATTTT.

In this sample, this clonotype turned up many times. This chain links TRBV7-3 with TRBJ1-1; D is uncertain. V lost 2 bases, J lost 11 bases, and 12 bases lay in between. CDR3 length equals 12 residues. Germline CDR1 SGHTA, CDR2 FQGTGA. CDR3 bases: TGTGCCAGCAGCTTAGGGCGCGGTGGGGCTTTCTTT. This gives the protein CASSLGRGGAFF. The variable domain in full, completed from reference TRBV7-3 and TRBJ1-1, reads GAGVSQTPSNKVTEKGKYVELRCDPISGHTALYWYRQSLGQGPEFLIYFQGTGAADDSGLPNDRFFAVRPEGSVSTLKIQRTERGDSAVYLCASSLGRGGAFFGQGTRLTVV.

This clonotype was picked up many times. The chain has TRBV28 and TRBJ2-5; no reliable D call. The CDR3 runs 15 residues. Trimming pared 6 bases from V and 4 bases from J, leaving 18 bases between. Germline loops: CDR1 MDHEN, CDR2 SYDVKM. The DNA for the CDR3 is TGTGCCAGCAGCTCCCCCTCCGAGGAGCCAGAGACCCAGTACTTC. Its protein is CASSSPSEEPETQYF.

Many counts were recorded for this clonotype. The gene calls are TRBV12-3 or TRBV12-4 and TRBJ1-5; 8 nucleotides align to TRBD1. With 6 bases clipped from V and 6 bases from J, the junction kept 4 bases outside the gene matches. This CDR3 is 13 amino acids long. CDR3 residues: CASSQDRGQPQHF. CDR3 bases: TGTGCCAGCAGCCAAGACAGGGGTCAGCCCCAGCATTTT.

This clonotype was detected many times. J is TRBJ1-2 and V is TRBV7-8; D perhaps matches TRBD1 (5 bases). This CDR3 has 13 amino acids. Germline V CDR1 and CDR2: SGHVS, FQNEAQ. V lost 6 bases, J lost 6 bases, and 14 bases lay in between. CDR3: CASRYPGSHGYTF. The CDR3 nucleotides read TGTGCCAGCAGATACCCAGGGTCCCATGGCTACACCTTC.

This clonotype occurred many times. The chain carries TRBV11-2 and TRBJ2-2; D might be TRBD1 (6 bases). The CDR3 is 15 amino acids. CDR1 is SGHAT and CDR2 is FQNNGV in the germline V gene. The V gene lost 5 bases and the J gene lost 0 bases, with 10 bases spanning the gap. CDR3 residues: CASSPYRANTGELFF. The CDR3 nucleotides read TGTGCCAGCAGCCCCTACAGGGCGAACACCGGGGAGCTGTTTTTT.

This clonotype was seen many times. The V and J genes are TRBV29-1 and TRBJ2-7; the D gene is possibly TRBD2 (5 bases). CDR3 length: 13 residues. Germline V gives CDR1 SQVTM, CDR2 ANQGSEA. V lost 1 base to trimming and J lost 0 bases, with 7 bases between them. Here the CDR3 DNA reads TGCAGCGTTGAAGGAGGGCTCTCCTACGAGCAGTACTTC. Translation: CSVEGGLSYEQYF.

The chain recombines TRBV12-3 or TRBV12-4 with TRBJ1-1, with D hard to call. The CDR3 consists of 13 residues. Trimming cost V 3 bases and J 8 bases, with 13 bases left between them. The CDR3 DNA is TGTGCCAGCAGTTTCTGGTACCGGGGAGAAGCTTTCTTT. Translation: CASSFWYRGEAFF.

This clonotype was detected many times. The DNA of the CDR3 is TGCGCCAGCAGCCAAGACCTTCCCACGACTAGCGGCACAGATACGCAGTATTTT. This sequence encodes CASSQDLPTTSGTDTQYF. This sequence joins TRBV4-1 and TRBJ2-3; 8 nucleotides align to TRBD2. Trimming at V came to 0 bases and at J to 1 base, leaving 9 bases not matched to a gene. This CDR3 spans 18 amino acids. The germline V gene encodes CDR1 MGHRA and CDR2 YSYEKL.

This clonotype was recorded at least ten times. CDR3 sequence: CASTRGVYTEAFF. The CDR3 coding sequence is TGTGCCAGCACCCGGGGGGTCTACACTGAAGCTTTCTTT. The chain employs TRBV12-3 or TRBV12-4 and TRBJ1-1; weak D call: TRBD1 (5 bases). V dropped 7 bases and J dropped 3 bases, with 12 bases sitting between them. The CDR3 is 13 residues long.

Ten or more counts support this clonotype. This chain uses TRBV5-1 with TRBJ2-7, with a tentative D call TRBD1 (6 bases). This CDR3 has 16 amino acids. CDR1 and CDR2 (germline): SGHRS, YFSETQ. Trimming took off 5 bases at V and 0 bases at J, with 18 bases between the two ends. CDR3 protein: CASSPTGNPYSYEQYF. The CDR3 DNA reads TGCGCCAGCAGTCCCACAGGGAACCCCTACTCCTACGAGCAGTACTTC.

V gene TRBV5-6 combines with J gene TRBJ2-5; 7 positions agree with TRBD2. The CDR3 extends over 15 amino acids. V was pared by 4 bases and J by 0 bases, with 6 bases of the junction left unmatched. From germline, CDR1 is SGHDT and CDR2 YYEEEE. The CDR3 sequence: CASSTPGRNQETQYF. CDR3 nucleotide sequence: TGTGCCAGCAGCACCCCCGGGAGGAACCAAGAGACCCAGTACTTC.

V and J are TRBV6-2 or TRBV6-3 and TRBJ2-2; the D is unclear. Per germline, CDR1 MNHEY and CDR2 SVGEGT. CDR3 length equals 15 residues. Trimming pared 3 bases from V and 6 bases from J, leaving 14 bases between. CDR3 residues: CASSYMPTGAGELFF. As DNA, the CDR3 is TGTGCCAGCAGTTATATGCCTACTGGGGCCGGGGAGCTGTTTTTT.

This clonotype was observed once. The gene calls are TRBV12-3 or TRBV12-4 and TRBJ1-5; D possibly corresponds to TRBD1 (6 bases). Trimming took off 5 bases at V and 3 bases at J, with 14 bases between the two ends. The CDR3 contains 15 residues. The CDR3 reads CASSPTKGVNQPQHF. As DNA, the CDR3 is TGTGCCAGCAGTCCTACTAAGGGGGTCAATCAGCCCCAGCATTTT.

This clonotype has just one count. The chain is built from TRBV28 and TRBJ1-1; 8 bases align to TRBD1. CDR1 is MDHEN and CDR2 is SYDVKM in the germline V gene. The CDR3 is 12 amino acids. V shed 9 bases, J shed 5 bases, and the junction held 5 bases outside the gene matches. The CDR3 DNA reads as TGTGCCAGTCAGGGGGCTTGGACTGAAGCTTTCTTT. Protein sequence: CASQGAWTEAFF.

The gene calls are TRBV19 and TRBJ2-5, with D possibly matching TRBD2 (5 bases). V was pared by 6 bases and J by 4 bases, with 18 bases between. The CDR3 runs to 15 residues. CDR1 and CDR2 (germline): LNHDA, SQIVND (reference sequence). The CDR3 region has the DNA TGTGCCAGTAGCCTATCAGGACTCCCTGGAGAGACCCAGTACTTC. It translates to CASSLSGLPGETQYF.

In this sample, this clonotype turned up many times. The J gene is TRBJ1-2, the V gene TRBV7-9; the match to TRBD1 covers 9 bases. The CDR3 covers 15 residues. Germline V CDR1 and CDR2: SEHNR, FQNEAQ (reference sequence). V shed 4 bases, J shed 4 bases, and the junction held 7 bases outside the gene matches. CDR3 sequence reads: CASSSGTGTFYGYTF. Here the CDR3 DNA reads TGTGCCAGCAGCTCCGGGACAGGGACCTTCTATGGCTACACCTTC.

The chain combines TRBV6-1 with TRBJ2-3; D is uncertain. This CDR3 has 13 residues. Germline CDR1 and CDR2: MNHNS and SASEGT. The germline V and J ends were trimmed by 6 bases and 4 bases, with 11 bases remaining between them. The CDR3 protein is CASSGPGADTQYF. The DNA for the CDR3 is TGTGCCAGCAGCGGCCCCGGCGCAGATACGCAGTATTTT.

This rearrangement joins TRBV29-1 to TRBJ1-2, with 8 bases identical to TRBD1. With 3 bases clipped from V and 8 bases from J, the junction kept 2 bases outside the gene matches. The CDR3 length is 11 residues. Germline V gene lookup returns CDR1 SQVTM and CDR2 ANQGSEA. This chain's CDR3 is CSVETGVGYTF. CDR3 sequence (DNA): TGCAGCGTTGAGACAGGGGTCGGCTACACCTTC.

This clonotype was seen more than once but under ten times. The chain uses TRBV12-3 or TRBV12-4 and TRBJ2-5; tentatively, D is TRBD2 (5 bases). This CDR3 is built from 13 residues. The V end was cut by 6 bases, the J end by 4 bases, with 12 bases between. CDR3 DNA sequence: TGTGCCAGCAGCCGGCGCGAGGGAGAGACCCAGTACTTC. Amino acids: CASSRREGETQYF.